This entry lists 7 T cell receptor beta chains sequenced from one sample in a study of OX40 agonist ivuxolimab in advanced cancers. Clones were read by immunoSEQ multiplex PCR, and TCRdb kept only the in-frame ones, dropping some. Altogether some 25,000 clones are present, more than 75% being singletons, with the ten largest covering approximately 1.5%. The input for sequencing was CD4+ or CD8+ T cells sorted from blood, taken in a trial of the OX40 agonist ivuxolimab. Receptor source: an adult with an advanced solid tumor such as melanoma, head and neck, liver or kidney cancer.

The chain employs TRBV21-1 and TRBJ1-1; whether TRBD1, the table's D call, matches the DNA was not checked. TRBV21-1 is a listed pseudogene. The CDR3 consists of 14 residues. The CDR3 nucleotides read TGTGCCAGCAGCAAACCCACAGAAAACACTGAAGCTTTCTTT. It codes for CASSKPTENTEAFF.

The CDR3 sequence is CSVDPTGGGYGYTF. CDR3 DNA: TGCAGCGTTGACCCGACAGGGGGCGGCTATGGCTACACCTTC. This chain joins TRBV29-1 and TRBJ1-2; 10 positions agree with TRBD1. V lost 3 bases to trimming and J lost 4 bases; unmatched junction nucleotides: 5. In germline, CDR1 is SQVTM, CDR2 ANQGSEA. The CDR3 covers 14 residues.

This clone was seen a single time. The gene calls are TRBV30 and TRBJ2-2, with D perhaps matching TRBD1 or TRBD2 (6 bases each). Trimming stripped 3 bases from V and 6 bases from J, with 14 bases between. The CDR3 runs to 14 residues. Looked up from germline, CDR1 is GTSNPN and CDR2 is SVGIG (reference sequence). CDR3 DNA: TGTGCCTGGAGGGACGGGGGCGCTCCCGGGGAGCTGTTTTTT. It codes for CAWRDGGAPGELFF.

The chain combines TRBV18 with TRBJ1-3; D remains ambiguous. CDR3 size: 15 residues. In germline, CDR1 is KGHSH, CDR2 LQKENI. The V gene lost 2 bases and the J gene lost 2 bases, with 10 bases spanning the gap. The CDR3 DNA follows: TGTGCCAGCTCACCAGGCGGGAACACTGGAAACACCATATATTTT. This encodes CASSPGGNTGNTIYF. Drawing the rest from reference TRBV18 and TRBJ1-3, the complete variable domain is NAGVMQNPRHLVRRRGQEARLRCSPMKGHSHVYWYRQLPEEGLKFMVYLQKENIIDESGMPKERFSAEFPKEGPSILRIQQVVRGDSAAYFCASSPGGNTGNTIYFGEGSWLTVV.

On this clone: Relative to the germline gene, one junction end is altered; a read error may explain this. The V call is TRBV6-5, the J call TRBJ2-5; no clear D. CDR3 length equals 10 residues. Per germline, CDR1 MNHEY and CDR2 SVGAGI. The CDR3, as DNA: TGTGCCACCAGTCGAGAGACCCAGTACTTC. It specifies CATSRETQYF.

The chain joins TRBV28 to TRBJ1-2; a weak D match, TRBD1 (5 bases). This CDR3 contains 16 residues. Deletions cut 5 bases from V and 0 bases from J, with 16 bases between. CDR1 is MDHEN and CDR2 is SYDVKM in the germline V gene. In DNA, the CDR3 is TGTGCCAGCAGTCCTGGGGGAGGATATGCTAACTATGGCTACACCTTC. Translated, it gives CASSPGGGYANYGYTF.

This chain links TRBV2 with TRBJ1-2; D is unresolved. In germline, CDR1 is SNHLY, CDR2 FYNNEI. This CDR3 comprises 12 residues. Trimming shortened V by 6 bases and J by 4 bases, and 9 bases separated the two germline ends. The CDR3 spells CASREQLYGYTF. CDR3 nucleotide sequence: TGTGCCAGCAGGGAACAGCTCTATGGCTACACCTTC.